These 25 T cell receptor beta chains were all obtained from the same sample, sequenced in a study of blood T cell repertoires in COVID-19. Profiling relied on immunoSEQ multiplex PCR, and the TCRdb table lists in-frame clones only, not all of them. Of tens of thousands of clones detected, more than 70% appear once; the ten largest clones hold 2% to 2.5%. Material for sequencing was peripheral blood. The receptor set was obtained from a man in his 70s with COVID-19, enrolled during active disease.

This clone was seen a handful of times. The genes are TRBV5-1 and TRBJ1-6; tentatively, D is TRBD1 (5 bases). V was pared by 3 bases and J by 6 bases, with 16 bases between. The length of the CDR3 is 16 residues. Germline lookup yields CDR1 SGHRS and CDR2 YFSETQ. The CDR3 reads CASSSAGRMGNSPLHF. The CDR3 DNA reads as TGCGCCAGCAGCTCAGCGGGACGGATGGGTAATTCACCCCTCCACTTT. Full variable domain (missing parts from reference TRBV5-1 and TRBJ1-6): KAGVTQTPRYLIKTRGQQVTLSCSPISGHRSVSWYQQTPGQGLQFLFEYFSETQRNKGNFPGRFSGRQFSNSRSEMNVSTLELGDSALYLCASSSAGRMGNSPLHFGNGTRLTVT.

The gene calls are TRBV7-2 and TRBJ2-7, with TRBD2 matching 13 bases. The V gene end was trimmed by 4 bases and the J gene end by 4 bases; junction bases not matched to a gene: 10. The CDR3 sequence is 17 residues long. The germline CDR1 and CDR2 sequences are SGHTA and FQGNSA. CDR3 residues: CASSSRTSGSGGYEQYF. The CDR3 DNA follows: TGTGCCAGCAGCTCCCGGACTAGCGGGAGCGGTGGTTACGAGCAGTACTTC.

The genes are TRBV7-8 and TRBJ2-5, with a possible D match to TRBD2 (5 bases). CDR3 length equals 14 residues. Germline loops: CDR1 SGHVS, CDR2 FQNEAQ. V was cut by 4 bases and J by 5 bases, with 14 bases left in between. This chain's CDR3 is CASSWSGLAETQYF. The CDR3 DNA reads TGTGCCAGCAGCTGGAGTGGACTGGCGGAGACCCAGTACTTC.

The CDR3 nucleotides are TGTGCCAGCAGTCCACCGGCCGGGACTAGCGGTTACAATGAGCAGTTCTTC. Encoded protein: CASSPPAGTSGYNEQFF. V gene TRBV28 combines with J gene TRBJ2-1, with TRBD2 matching 11 bases. Looked up from germline, CDR1 is MDHEN and CDR2 is SYDVKM. This CDR3 has 17 residues. J was trimmed by 4 bases and V by 5 bases; bases with no gene match: 10.

The chain joins TRBV19 to TRBJ1-6; weak D call: TRBD1 (5 bases). CDR1 and CDR2 from the germline V gene are LNHDA and SQIVND (reference sequence). This CDR3 comprises 15 residues. V lost 6 bases and J lost 2, with 11 bases in between. Here the CDR3 DNA reads TGTGCCAGTAGGGAGGGGATCACCTATAATTCACCCCTCCACTTT. Its protein is CASREGITYNSPLHF. Full variable domain (rest looked up from reference TRBV19 and TRBJ1-6): DGGITQSPKYLFRKEGQNVTLSCEQNLNHDAMYWYRQDPGQGLRLIYYSQIVNDFQKGDIAEGYSVSREKKESFPLTVTSAQKNPTAFYLCASREGITYNSPLHFGNGTRLTVT.

The chain combines TRBV27 with TRBJ1-1; the match to TRBD1 covers 7 bases. Germline V gene lookup returns CDR1 MNHEY and CDR2 SMNVEV (reference sequence). The length of the CDR3 is 15 residues. Losses at the gene ends were 7 bases for V and 0 bases for J; bases not matched to a gene: 8. CDR3 residues: CASIKDRALNTEAFF. The DNA of the CDR3 is TGTGCCAGCATTAAAGACAGGGCCTTGAACACTGAAGCTTTCTTT.

The chain links TRBV9 to TRBJ1-1; D gene unclear. The CDR3 contains 14 residues. Germline CDR1 is SGDLS and CDR2 is YYNGEE. V lost 3 bases to trimming and J lost 5 bases, with 14 bases between them. CDR3: CASSARVGQTEAFF. Here the CDR3 DNA reads TGTGCCAGCAGCGCCAGAGTTGGGCAGACTGAAGCTTTCTTT.

This clone was found a few times. The chain carries TRBV10-3 and TRBJ2-7, with 10 bases fitting TRBD1. This CDR3 contains 15 residues. Germline lookup yields CDR1 ENHRY and CDR2 SYGVKD. J gave up 1 base and V 7 bases, and 7 bases lay outside the gene matches. The CDR3 DNA reads TGTGCCATCAACCCCGGGACAGGGGAGTCCTACGAGCAGTACTTC. Translation: CAINPGTGESYEQYF.

The chain is built from TRBV5-4 and TRBJ2-7; TRBD2 matches at 7 bases. V lost 4 bases and J lost 6; bases outside the gene matches: 4. CDR1 and CDR2 from the germline V gene are SGHNT and YYREEE (reference sequence). The CDR3 contains 12 residues. The CDR3 nucleotides read TGTGCCAGCAGCCTTGGGACTACCGAGCAGTACTTC. It is translated as CASSLGTTEQYF. Filled out from reference TRBV5-4 and TRBJ2-7, the complete variable domain reads ETGVTQSPTHLIKTRGQQVTLRCSSQSGHNTVSWYQQALGQGPQFIFQYYREEENGRGNFPPRFSGLQFPNYSSELNVNALELDDSALYLCASSLGTTEQYFGPGTRLTVT.

The chain is built from TRBV18 and TRBJ1-1, with a weak D call TRBD1 (6 bases). Germline V lookup: CDR1 KGHSH, CDR2 LQKENI. The CDR3 length is 13 residues. V was pared by 8 bases and J by 5 bases, with 15 bases between. The DNA of the CDR3 is TGTGCCAGCACGACAGGCTTGGGAACTGAAGCTTTCTTT. It encodes CASTTGLGTEAFF. Combining the CDR3 with reference TRBV18 and TRBJ1-1 gives the whole variable domain NAGVMQNPRHLVRRRGQEARLRCSPMKGHSHVYWYRQLPEEGLKFMVYLQKENIIDESGMPKERFSAEFPKEGPSILRIQQVVRGDSAAYFCASTTGLGTEAFFGQGTRLTVV.

This chain links TRBV28 with TRBJ1-2; D call uncertain. From germline, CDR1 is MDHEN and CDR2 SYDVKM. The CDR3 loop spans 11 amino acids. Deletions cut 3 bases from V and 5 bases from J, with 4 bases between. The CDR3 region has the DNA TGTGCCAGCAGTTTGAGATATGGCTACACCTTC. Residues: CASSLRYGYTF.

The chain recombines TRBV11-2 with TRBJ1-2; 7 bases map to TRBD1. Per the germline V gene, CDR1 is SGHAT and CDR2 is FQNNGV. The CDR3 is made up of 15 amino acids. With 5 bases clipped from V and 4 bases from J, the junction kept 10 bases outside the gene matches. The CDR3 loop reads CASSPTTGTAYGYTF. The CDR3 coding sequence is TGTGCCAGCAGCCCTACGACCGGGACAGCCTATGGCTACACCTTC.

The V call is TRBV5-6, the J call TRBJ2-2; no clear D gene. CDR1 and CDR2 from the germline V gene are SGHDT and YYEEEE. The V end was cut by 0 bases, the J end by 0 bases, with 6 bases between. The CDR3 is 15 amino acids. CDR3 DNA sequence: TGTGCCAGCAGCTTGGTAGTAACGAACACCGGGGAGCTGTTTTTT. Its protein is CASSLVVTNTGELFF.

V is TRBV6-2 or TRBV6-3 and J is TRBJ1-1, with D maybe TRBD1 (5 bases). Between the trimmed V and J ends, which lost 6 bases and 4 bases, there was a span of 18 bases. This CDR3 comprises 15 residues. CDR1 and CDR2 (germline): MNHEY, SVGEGT. The CDR3 protein is CASSPARDRSTEAFF. Written as DNA, the CDR3 is TGTGCCAGCAGCCCAGCCAGGGATCGGTCCACTGAAGCTTTCTTT.

V is TRBV5-4 and J is TRBJ2-1; TRBD2 is a possible D gene (6 bases). Per germline, CDR1 SGHNT and CDR2 YYREEE (reference sequence). Trimming shortened V by 1 base and J by 7 bases, and 9 bases separated the two germline ends. The CDR3 is 13 residues long. This CDR3 is CASSLSGPNEQFF. The CDR3 bases are TGTGCCAGCAGCTTGAGCGGGCCTAATGAGCAGTTCTTC.

V usage is TRBV9 and J usage is TRBJ1-2, with D unclear. This CDR3 has 12 amino acids. Germline values: CDR1 SGDLS, CDR2 YYNGEE. The V and J ends lost 5 bases and 4 bases respectively, with 9 bases between them. The CDR3 bases are TGTGCCAGCAGTGCACGGTCCTATGGCTACACCTTC. This sequence encodes CASSARSYGYTF. The variable domain in full, with the rest retrieved from reference TRBV9 and TRBJ1-2, is DSGVTQTPKHLITATGQRVTLRCSPRSGDLSVYWYQQSLDQGLQFLIQYYNGEERAKGNILERFSAQQFPDLHSELNLSSLELGDSALYFCASSARSYGYTFGSGTRLTVV.

This rearrangement joins TRBV2 to TRBJ1-2; D call uncertain. The germline gives CDR1 SNHLY, CDR2 FYNNEI. The CDR3 runs to 14 residues. The V end was cut by 1 base, the J end by 0 bases, with 6 bases between. The CDR3 is CASSEGGANYGYTF. CDR3 nucleotides: TGTGCCAGCAGTGAAGGGGGAGCTAACTATGGCTACACCTTC.

The chain has TRBV5-5 and TRBJ2-3; the D is unclear. CDR3 length equals 13 residues. Trimming removed 1 base from V and 0 bases from J, with 3 bases in between. CDR1 and CDR2 from the germline V gene are SGHKS and YYEKEE (reference sequence). The CDR3, as DNA: TGTGCCAGCAGCTTGTATAGCACAGATACGCAGTATTTT. Translating it yields CASSLYSTDTQYF. The full variable domain, in which reference TRBV5-5 and TRBJ2-3 provide the parts outside the CDR3, is DAGVTQSPTHLIKTRGQQVTLRCSPISGHKSVSWYQQVLGQGPQFIFQYYEKEERGRGNFPDRFSARQFPNYSSELNVNALLLGDSALYLCASSLYSTDTQYFGPGTRLTVL.

This rearrangement joins TRBV9 to TRBJ2-1; 12 bases are a match to TRBD2. CDR3 length equals 18 residues. J was trimmed by 4 bases and V by 0 bases; bases with no gene match: 8. Germline V gene lookup returns CDR1 SGDLS and CDR2 YYNGEE. The chain's CDR3 is CASSVGRGGLAGYNEQFF. In DNA form, the CDR3 reads TGTGCCAGCAGCGTAGGTCGTGGAGGACTAGCGGGGTACAATGAGCAGTTCTTC.

The V and J genes are TRBV4-1 and TRBJ2-7; possible D gene TRBD2, 6 bases. Per germline, CDR1 MGHRA and CDR2 YSYEKL. Trimming removed 0 bases at V and 8 bases at J, with 17 bases between. The CDR3 length is 15 residues. CDR3 sequence (DNA): TGCGCCAGCAGCCAAGATCGAGTCGGGGGACCCAAGCAGTACTTC. Amino acids: CASSQDRVGGPKQYF.

V gene TRBV6-5 combines with J gene TRBJ2-7; 14 nucleotides align to TRBD2. The germline V gene has CDR1 MNHEY and CDR2 SVGAGI. Trimming took 7 bases from V and 6 from J; bases not matched to a gene: 8. The length of the CDR3 is 15 residues. The CDR3 sequence is CASIRLAGGLSEQYF. The CDR3 nucleotides read TGTGCCAGCATCCGACTAGCGGGAGGGCTCTCCGAGCAGTACTTC.

This clone was seen only a few times. The V call is TRBV28, the J call TRBJ2-3; TRBD1 is a possible D gene (5 bases). Trimming stripped 3 bases from V and 2 bases from J, with 12 bases between. The CDR3 is 15 residues long. The germline V gene encodes CDR1 MDHEN and CDR2 SYDVKM. CDR3 amino acids: CASSFRTKNTDTQYF. The CDR3 DNA sequence: TGTGCCAGCAGTTTTCGGACAAAGAACACAGATACGCAGTATTTT.

The chain combines TRBV18 with TRBJ2-7, with a weak D call TRBD1 (6 bases). Germline CDR1 reads KGHSH; CDR2 reads LQKENI. The CDR3 has 14 amino acids. The V and J ends lost 2 bases and 6 bases respectively, with 14 bases between them. The CDR3 DNA reads TGTGCCAGCTCACCAGGAGCATCAGGGGTCGAGCAGTACTTC. Translating gives CASSPGASGVEQYF. Looking up the rest from reference TRBV18 and TRBJ2-7 gives the full variable domain: NAGVMQNPRHLVRRRGQEARLRCSPMKGHSHVYWYRQLPEEGLKFMVYLQKENIIDESGMPKERFSAEFPKEGPSILRIQQVVRGDSAAYFCASSPGASGVEQYFGPGTRLTVT.

The rearrangement links TRBV28 to TRBJ2-7, with TRBD2 identical over 9 bases. V was pared by 4 bases and J by 1 base, with 8 bases of the junction left unmatched. Looked up from germline, CDR1 is MDHEN and CDR2 is SYDVKM. This CDR3 is built from 16 residues. The CDR3 spells CASSSFRAGGSYEQYF. The CDR3 DNA is TGTGCCAGCAGTTCCTTTCGAGCGGGAGGATCCTACGAGCAGTACTTC. Complete variable domain (other parts from reference TRBV28 and TRBJ2-7): DVKVTQSSRYLVKRTGEKVFLECVQDMDHENMFWYRQDPGLGLRLIYFSYDVKMKEKGDIPEGYSVSREKKERFSLILESASTNQTSMYLCASSSFRAGGSYEQYFGPGTRLTVT.

The chain employs TRBV6-6 and TRBJ2-3; 12 bases map to TRBD2. The V gene end was trimmed by 5 bases and the J gene end by 0 bases; junction bases not matched to a gene: 9. This CDR3 contains 18 residues. Germline assignment: CDR1 MNHNY and CDR2 SVGAGI (reference sequence). DNA for the CDR3: TGTGCCAGCAGTCCGCTAGCGGGAGGGCCGACTAGCACAGATACGCAGTATTTT. This translates into CASSPLAGGPTSTDTQYF.